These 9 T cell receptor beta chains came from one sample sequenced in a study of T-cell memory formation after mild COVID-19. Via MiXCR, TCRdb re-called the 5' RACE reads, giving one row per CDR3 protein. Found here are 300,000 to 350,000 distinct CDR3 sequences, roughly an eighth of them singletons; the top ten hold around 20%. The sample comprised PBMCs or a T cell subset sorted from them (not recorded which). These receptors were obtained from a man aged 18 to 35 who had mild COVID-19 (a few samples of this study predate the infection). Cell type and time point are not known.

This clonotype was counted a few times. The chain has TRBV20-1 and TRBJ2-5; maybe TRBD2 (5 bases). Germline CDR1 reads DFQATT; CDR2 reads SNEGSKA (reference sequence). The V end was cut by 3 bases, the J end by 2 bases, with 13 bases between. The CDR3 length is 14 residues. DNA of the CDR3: TGCAGTGCTAGGGGAGCGGAGCTACAAGAGACCCAGTACTTC. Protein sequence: CSARGAELQETQYF.

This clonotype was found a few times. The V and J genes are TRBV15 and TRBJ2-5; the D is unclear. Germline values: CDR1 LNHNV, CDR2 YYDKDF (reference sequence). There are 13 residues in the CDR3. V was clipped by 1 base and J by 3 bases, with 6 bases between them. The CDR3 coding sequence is TGTGCCACCAGCAGAGTTAACAAAGAGACCCAGTACTTC. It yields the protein CATSRVNKETQYF.

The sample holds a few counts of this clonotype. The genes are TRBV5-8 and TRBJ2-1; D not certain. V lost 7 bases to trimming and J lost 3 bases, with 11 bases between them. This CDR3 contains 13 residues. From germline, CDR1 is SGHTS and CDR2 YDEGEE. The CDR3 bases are TGTGCCAGCGCTCGGGCTATCTACAATGAGCAGTTCTTC. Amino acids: CASARAIYNEQFF.

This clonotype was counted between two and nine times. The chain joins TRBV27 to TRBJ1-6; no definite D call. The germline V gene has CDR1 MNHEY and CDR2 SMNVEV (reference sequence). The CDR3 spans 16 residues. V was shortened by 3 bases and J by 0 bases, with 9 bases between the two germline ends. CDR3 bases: TGTGCCAGCAGTTTGGTAGGGAGCTCCTATAATTCACCCCTCCACTTT. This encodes CASSLVGSSYNSPLHF.

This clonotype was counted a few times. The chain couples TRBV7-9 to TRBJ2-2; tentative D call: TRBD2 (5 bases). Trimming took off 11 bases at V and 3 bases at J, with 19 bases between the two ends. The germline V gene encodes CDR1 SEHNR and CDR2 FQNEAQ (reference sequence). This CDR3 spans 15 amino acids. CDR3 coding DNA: TGTGCCGAGGGCCGGTGGGGAACGGACACCGGGGAGCTGTTTTTT. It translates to CAEGRWGTDTGELFF.

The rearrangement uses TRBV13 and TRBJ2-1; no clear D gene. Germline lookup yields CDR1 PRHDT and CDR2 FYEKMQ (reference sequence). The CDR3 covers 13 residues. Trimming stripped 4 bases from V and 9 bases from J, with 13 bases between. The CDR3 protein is CASSSTQDGEQFF. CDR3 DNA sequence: TGTGCCAGCAGCTCCACCCAGGACGGTGAGCAGTTCTTC.

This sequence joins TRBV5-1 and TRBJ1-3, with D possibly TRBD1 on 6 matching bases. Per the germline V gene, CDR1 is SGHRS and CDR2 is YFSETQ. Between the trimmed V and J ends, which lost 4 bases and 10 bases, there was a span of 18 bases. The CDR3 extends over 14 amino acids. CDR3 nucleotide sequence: TGCGCCAGCAGCGCAGGGACAAGGGCTCAGACCATATATTTT. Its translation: CASSAGTRAQTIYF.

DNA for the CDR3: TGCAGCGCGGCGAGAGGGACAGCCTACGAGCAGTACTTC. It translates to CSAARGTAYEQYF. The gene calls are TRBV29-1 and TRBJ2-7; 7 bases map to TRBD1. This CDR3 is built from 13 residues. Germline CDR1 is SQVTM and CDR2 is ANQGSEA. After removal of 7 bases from V and 2 bases from J, the junction contained 8 bases not matched to a gene.

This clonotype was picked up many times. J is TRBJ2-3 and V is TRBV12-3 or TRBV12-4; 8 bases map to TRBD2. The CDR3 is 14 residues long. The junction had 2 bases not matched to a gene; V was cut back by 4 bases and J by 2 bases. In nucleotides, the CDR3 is TGTGCCAGCAGTTCGGGGGGGCCCACAGATACGCAGTATTTT. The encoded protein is CASSSGGPTDTQYF.